These 22 T cell receptor beta chains originate from one sample sequenced in a study of blood T cells in healthy people across ages. A second roughly 7 to 11 cycle PCR used barcoded and J-beta primers. TCRdb reprocessed the 5' RACE reads via MiXCR and lists one record per CDR3 protein. Of fewer than 950,000 distinct CDR3 sequences in the sample, under 40% were seen once. Input material: blood. The receptors were gathered from a man younger than 35 in good health.

This clonotype has only a few counts. The rearrangement uses TRBV20-1 and TRBJ1-6; D is possibly TRBD1 (6 bases). This CDR3 contains 15 residues. Germline CDR1 reads DFQATT; CDR2 reads SNEGSKA (reference sequence). V was shortened by 0 bases and J by 6 bases, with 12 bases between the two germline ends. The CDR3 sequence is CSAREAGVRNSPLHF. CDR3 nucleotide sequence: TGCAGTGCTAGAGAGGCAGGGGTCCGTAATTCACCCCTCCACTTT.

This chain links TRBV7-2 with TRBJ1-1, with D hard to call. CDR1 SGHTA and CDR2 FQGNSA come from the germline V gene. V gave up 1 base and J gave up 7 bases, with 7 bases separating them. This CDR3 spans 12 amino acids. CDR3 amino acids: CASSLEPVEAFF. The CDR3 DNA sequence: TGTGCCAGCAGCTTAGAGCCGGTTGAAGCTTTCTTT.

V gene TRBV27 combines with J gene TRBJ2-2; perhaps TRBD1 as D (7 bases). In germline, CDR1 is MNHEY, CDR2 SMNVEV (reference sequence). The length of the CDR3 is 15 residues. V lost 5 bases to trimming and J lost 5 bases, with 15 bases between them. The DNA for the CDR3 is TGTGCCAGCAGTCCCCTGACAGGGAGGACCGGGGAGCTGTTTTTT. Translation gives CASSPLTGRTGELFF.

The rearrangement uses TRBV15 and TRBJ2-3; 10 bases match TRBD2. The CDR3 spans 16 residues. In germline, CDR1 is LNHNV, CDR2 YYDKDF (reference sequence). The junction had 6 bases not matched to a gene; V was cut back by 2 bases and J by 4 bases. This CDR3 is CATSRLAGVEADTQYF. The CDR3 coding sequence is TGTGCCACCAGCAGACTAGCGGGGGTAGAGGCAGATACGCAGTATTTT.

The J gene is TRBJ2-5, the V gene TRBV7-2, with 11 bases lining up with TRBD2. The germline V gene has CDR1 SGHTA and CDR2 FQGNSA. The CDR3 spans 17 residues. V lost 2 bases, J lost 11 bases, and 16 bases stayed unmatched. The CDR3 is CASSLSQALAGGDEQYF. CDR3 coding DNA: TGTGCCAGCAGCTTATCTCAGGCCCTAGCGGGGGGAGATGAGCAGTACTTC.

This clonotype occurred many times. The chain is built from TRBV20-1 and TRBJ2-5; the match to TRBD2 covers 13 bases. The CDR3 contains 15 residues. Germline values: CDR1 DFQATT, CDR2 SNEGSKA (reference sequence). Losses at the gene ends were 6 bases for V and 0 bases for J; bases not matched to a gene: 4. DNA of the CDR3: TGCAGTGCCGGACTAGCGGGAGCGTACCAAGAGACCCAGTACTTC. It specifies CSAGLAGAYQETQYF.

V gene TRBV15 combines with J gene TRBJ1-1; D not certain. The CDR3 has 13 amino acids. Trimming left V 0 bases short and J 5 bases short, with 7 bases between. Germline-derived CDR1 and CDR2 are LNHNV and YYDKDF (reference sequence). In DNA form, the CDR3 reads TGTGCCACCAGCAGAGATCAAGAGACTGAAGCTTTCTTT. Translated, it gives CATSRDQETEAFF.

The CDR3 region has the DNA TGTGCCAGCAGTCGGACTCGTATGGCCAAAAACATTCAGTACTTC. Its translation is CASSRTRMAKNIQYF. The chain combines TRBV2 with TRBJ2-4; possibly TRBD2 for D (5 bases). The CDR3 loop spans 15 amino acids. CDR1 is SNHLY and CDR2 is FYNNEI in the germline V gene. V was cut by 5 bases and J by 1 base, with 12 bases left in between.

V is TRBV20-1 and J is TRBJ2-1, with 7 bases aligning to TRBD2. The CDR3 runs 14 residues. The germline V gene has CDR1 DFQATT and CDR2 SNEGSKA (reference sequence). J lost 5 bases, V lost 8 bases, and 12 bases had no gene match. In DNA form, the CDR3 reads TGCAGTTCCCCAGCGGGGACTATCGACAATGAGCAGTTCTTC. It specifies CSSPAGTIDNEQFF.

This clonotype came up many times. This chain uses TRBV12-3 or TRBV12-4 with TRBJ2-3; the match to TRBD2 covers 9 bases. The CDR3 is made up of 15 amino acids. V shed 5 bases and J 1 base; nucleotides not matched to a gene: 4. DNA of the CDR3: TGTGCCAGCAGTAAAGCGGGGGGACGCACAGATACGCAGTATTTT. The encoded protein is CASSKAGGRTDTQYF.

This clonotype was picked up a small number of times. The chain recombines TRBV28 with TRBJ2-1, with TRBD2 matching over 11 bases. This CDR3 contains 17 residues. Germline values: CDR1 MDHEN, CDR2 SYDVKM. The trim removed 5 bases at V and 0 bases at J, leaving 6 bases unmatched. The CDR3 nucleotides read TGTGCCAGCAGTCAATCTAGCGGGGGGAGCTCCTACAATGAGCAGTTCTTC. This translates into CASSQSSGGSSYNEQFF.

The chain links TRBV19 to TRBJ1-4; TRBD1 aligns across 8 bases. Per germline, CDR1 LNHDA and CDR2 SQIVND (reference sequence). Trimming at V came to 0 bases and at J to 8 bases, leaving 2 bases not matched to a gene. The CDR3 loop spans 14 amino acids. The CDR3 here is CASSIDPGGEKLFF. CDR3 sequence (DNA): TGTGCCAGTAGTATAGATCCAGGGGGCGAAAAACTGTTTTTT.

As concerns this clonotype: This may stem from a read error, because a much larger clone lies one nucleotide away. J is TRBJ2-3 and V is TRBV9, with a tentative D call TRBD1 (5 bases). Trimming cost V 0 bases and J 4 bases, with 18 bases left between them. Germline lookup yields CDR1 SGDLS and CDR2 YYNGEE. This CDR3 comprises 17 residues. The CDR3: CASSVGSARVISDTQYF. The CDR3 bases are TGTGCCAGCAGCGTAGGGAGCGCCAGGGTGATTTCAGATACGCAGTATTTT.

In its sample, this clonotype was seen many times. The chain has TRBV16 and TRBJ2-1; D possibly corresponds to TRBD2 (6 bases). Trimming cost V 0 bases and J 5 bases, with 8 bases left between them. The CDR3 is 14 amino acids. The germline gives CDR1 KGHSY, CDR2 FQNENV. The CDR3 coding sequence is TGTGCCAGCAGCCAATCAGGAGGGGACAATGAGCAGTTCTTC. This translates into CASSQSGGDNEQFF. The variable domain in full, with the rest retrieved from reference TRBV16 and TRBJ2-1, is GEEVAQTPKHLVRGEGQKAKLYCAPIKGHSYVFWYQQVLKNEFKFLISFQNENVFDETGMPKERFSAKCLPNSPCSLEIQATKLEDSAVYFCASSQSGGDNEQFFGPGTRLTVL.

The rearrangement uses TRBV15 and TRBJ1-1; 8 positions agree with TRBD1. There are 14 residues in the CDR3. V dropped 3 bases and J dropped 6; count of bases not matched to a gene: 6. Germline lookup yields CDR1 LNHNV and CDR2 YYDKDF (reference sequence). CDR3 sequence reads: CATSRDRVRAEAFF. The CDR3 DNA follows: TGTGCCACCAGCAGGGACAGGGTAAGGGCTGAAGCTTTCTTT. Based on the CDR3 plus reference TRBV15 and TRBJ1-1, the full variable domain is DAMVIQNPRYQVTQFGKPVTLSCSQTLNHNVMYWYQQKSSQAPKLLFHYYDKDFNNEADTPDNFQSRRPNTSFCFLDIRSPGLGDTAMYLCATSRDRVRAEAFFGQGTRLTVV.

This clonotype was seen ten or more times. V usage is TRBV7-3 and J usage is TRBJ1-4, with 7 bases aligning to TRBD1. CDR1 SGHTA and CDR2 FQGTGA come from the germline V gene. The J segment lost 0 bases and the V segment lost 5 bases, leaving 3 bases of the junction unmatched. The CDR3 has 15 residues. This CDR3 reads CASSPTGATNEKLFF. The CDR3 coding sequence is TGTGCCAGCAGCCCAACAGGGGCAACTAATGAAAAACTGTTTTTT.

This clonotype occurred many times. The chain combines TRBV6-1 with TRBJ2-7; D unresolved. The V gene's germline CDR1 is MNHNS and CDR2 SASEGT. V was cut by 2 bases and J by 0 bases, with 8 bases left in between. The CDR3 length is 14 residues. The CDR3 loop reads CASSELPDSYEQYF. The CDR3 coding sequence is TGTGCCAGCAGTGAACTTCCAGACTCCTACGAGCAGTACTTC.

This clonotype was observed a few times. This chain joins TRBV6-6 and TRBJ2-1, with D maybe TRBD1 (6 bases). The germline CDR1 and CDR2 sequences are MNHNY and SVGAGI (reference sequence). The CDR3 has 14 amino acids. V lost 4 bases and J 7 bases, leaving 14 bases between the germline ends. CDR3 sequence reads: CASSFDRYQNEQFF. The DNA of the CDR3 is TGTGCCAGCAGTTTTGACAGGTACCAGAATGAGCAGTTCTTC.

V usage is TRBV10-3 and J usage is TRBJ2-1; TRBD1 matches at 7 bases. The CDR3 covers 17 residues. V lost 0 bases, J lost 6 bases, and 11 bases stayed unmatched. Germline V gene lookup returns CDR1 ENHRY and CDR2 SYGVKD. CDR3 sequence (DNA): TGTGCCATCAGTGAGTCCGACCGGGACAGTGGGGTCAATGAGCAGTTCTTC. Translating gives CAISESDRDSGVNEQFF.

This sequence joins TRBV5-1 and TRBJ1-4, with 7 positions matching TRBD1. V lost 0 bases to trimming and J lost 6 bases; unmatched junction nucleotides: 5. Germline lookup yields CDR1 SGHRS and CDR2 YFSETQ. There are 15 residues in the CDR3. The CDR3 protein is CASSLEGGGDEKLFF. In DNA form, the CDR3 reads TGCGCCAGCAGCTTGGAAGGGGGCGGGGATGAAAAACTGTTTTTT.

The gene calls are TRBV5-5 and TRBJ1-4, with 10 bases fitting TRBD1. This CDR3 has 16 residues. V was pared by 4 bases and J by 5 bases, with 8 bases of the junction left unmatched. Germline-derived CDR1 and CDR2 are SGHKS and YYEKEE (reference sequence). The CDR3 sequence is CASSEGDRGTNEKLFF. CDR3 in DNA: TGTGCCAGCAGCGAAGGGGACAGGGGAACGAATGAAAAACTGTTTTTT.

This chain connects TRBV5-1 to TRBJ2-3, with TRBD2 as a possible D gene (6 bases). The germline gives CDR1 SGHRS, CDR2 YFSETQ. Trimming pared 1 base from V and 2 bases from J, leaving 11 bases between. This CDR3 contains 15 residues. For the CDR3, the DNA is TGCGCCAGCAGCTTGATGGGGGGTCACACAGATACGCAGTATTTT. It specifies CASSLMGGHTDTQYF.